The 27 T cell receptor beta chains below all came from one sample that was sequenced in a study of blood T cell repertoires in COVID-19. Only in-frame clones appear in the TCRdb table, and some are missing; sequencing was by immunoSEQ multiplex PCR. The profile shows a few hundred thousand clones, about 87% of them singletons. Sequencing was done on a sample of peripheral blood. These receptors came from a woman between 65 and 79 years old with COVID-19, enrolled during active disease.

The rearrangement uses TRBV6-2 or TRBV6-3 and TRBJ2-7; D remains ambiguous. This CDR3 spans 12 amino acids. Germline values: CDR1 MNHEY, CDR2 SVGEGT. Between the trimmed V and J ends, which lost 6 bases and 0 bases, there was a span of 6 bases. The DNA for the CDR3 is TGTGCCAGCAGCCGTAGCTCCTACGAGCAGTACTTC. Amino acids: CASSRSSYEQYF.

The chain carries TRBV10-3 and TRBJ2-1; 9 bases match TRBD2. The CDR3 runs 16 residues. Germline-derived CDR1 and CDR2 are ENHRY and SYGVKD. V lost 3 bases and J lost 3; bases outside the gene matches: 6. In nucleotides, the CDR3 is TGTGCCATCAGTGATTTGGCTAGCGGGAACTACAATGAGCAGTTCTTC. Its translation: CAISDLASGNYNEQFF.

The chain uses TRBV7-3 and TRBJ2-1, with a tentative D call TRBD2 (6 bases). The ends were cut back, 7 bases at V and 9 bases at J, with 16 bases in the middle. Germline V gene data show CDR1 as SGHTA and CDR2 as FQGTGA. This CDR3 has 13 residues. Here the CDR3 reads CASTSRAGTEQFF. The CDR3 bases are TGTGCCAGCACCAGCAGGGCGGGGACTGAGCAGTTCTTC.

This clone was recorded only once. V usage is TRBV7-9 and J usage is TRBJ2-2; D is perhaps TRBD1 (5 bases). This CDR3 has 14 residues. V dropped 3 bases and J dropped 8 bases, with 13 bases sitting between them. Per germline, CDR1 SEHNR and CDR2 FQNEAQ (reference sequence). CDR3 residues: CASSLDTAPGELFF. CDR3 DNA sequence: TGTGCCAGCAGCTTGGACACCGCACCAGGGGAGCTGTTTTTT. Drawing the rest from reference TRBV7-9 and TRBJ2-2, the complete variable domain is DTGVSQNPRHKITKRGQNVTFRCDPISEHNRLYWYRQTLGQGPEFLTYFQNEAQLEKSRLLSDRFSAERPKGSFSTLEIQRTEQGDSAMYLCASSLDTAPGELFFGEGSRLTVL.

The rearrangement joins TRBV29-1 to TRBJ2-5; D is perhaps TRBD1 (6 bases). CDR3 length: 11 amino acids. V lost 4 bases to trimming and J lost 3 bases, with 6 bases between them. The germline V gene has CDR1 SQVTM and CDR2 ANQGSEA. In DNA form, the CDR3 reads TGCAGCGTTGGGACAGAAGAGACCCAGTACTTC. It encodes CSVGTEETQYF.

V and J are TRBV10-3 and TRBJ1-1; D not resolved. CDR3 size: 14 residues. V shed 10 bases and J shed 1 base, with 16 bases lying between them. The germline V gene encodes CDR1 ENHRY and CDR2 SYGVKD. CDR3 bases: TGTGCCACCAAAGTTGAGGGAACGAACACTGAAGCTTTCTTT. Translated: CATKVEGTNTEAFF.

The chain recombines TRBV3-1 (or the pseudogene TRBV3-2) with TRBJ1-1, with D perhaps TRBD1 (5 bases). Trimming left V 0 bases short and J 14 bases short, with 13 bases between. Germline V gives CDR1 LGHDT, CDR2 YNNKEL (reference sequence). CDR3 length: 12 amino acids. CDR3 nucleotide sequence: TGTGCCAGCAGCCAAGAAGGGGCAGCACCCTTCTTT. Amino acids: CASSQEGAAPFF.

The rearrangement links TRBV27 to TRBJ2-3; D is uncertain. Germline CDR1 is MNHEY and CDR2 is SMNVEV (reference sequence). V was shortened by 4 bases and J by 0 bases, with 8 bases between the two germline ends. The CDR3 loop spans 14 amino acids. Written as DNA, the CDR3 is TGTGCCAGCAGTTCCCTGACTAGCACAGATACGCAGTATTTT. Encoded protein: CASSSLTSTDTQYF.

The genes are TRBV3-1 (or the pseudogene TRBV3-2) and TRBJ2-1, with D possibly TRBD1 on 6 matching bases. The V end lost 8 bases, the J end lost 0 bases, and 11 bases lay between the germline ends. Germline V CDR1 and CDR2: LGHDT, YNNKEL (reference sequence). The CDR3 loop spans 14 amino acids. The CDR3 sequence: CASRPQGSYNEQFF. CDR3 sequence (DNA): TGTGCCAGCCGTCCACAGGGCTCCTACAATGAGCAGTTCTTC.

This clone was counted only a few times. CDR3 coding DNA: TGTGCCAGCCATCAGGGGCTCGATGAAGCTTTCTTT. This sequence encodes CASHQGLDEAFF. V is TRBV19 and J is TRBJ1-1; TRBD1 might be the D (6 bases). V was pared by 9 bases and J by 7 bases, with 15 bases between. Germline V gives CDR1 LNHDA, CDR2 SQIVND (reference sequence). This CDR3 is built from 12 residues.

The CDR3 here is CASSKFLGQGAQETQYF. CDR3 nucleotides: TGTGCCAGCAGCAAATTTCTCGGACAGGGGGCCCAAGAGACCCAGTACTTC. The rearrangement links TRBV21-1 to TRBJ2-5; the D call of TRBD1 is as the table states it, not checked on the DNA. TRBV21-1 is a known pseudogene. This CDR3 is 17 amino acids long.

The chain carries TRBV15 and TRBJ1-2; possible D gene TRBD1, 5 bases. The germline V gene has CDR1 LNHNV and CDR2 YYDKDF (reference sequence). The V end lost 0 bases, the J end lost 6 bases, and 14 bases lay between the germline ends. This CDR3 is built from 15 residues. CDR3 sequence reads: CATSRDGRGFDGYTF. DNA of the CDR3: TGTGCCACCAGCAGAGATGGTAGGGGTTTCGATGGCTACACCTTC.

The gene calls are TRBV14 and TRBJ2-7; maybe TRBD2 (6 bases). Trimming stripped 0 bases from V and 3 bases from J, with 15 bases between. The V gene's germline CDR1 is SGHDN and CDR2 FVKESK. The CDR3 extends over 16 amino acids. The CDR3 DNA is TGTGCCAGCAGCCAAGACATCGTTAGCGGCCGCTACGAGCAGTACTTC. Encoded protein: CASSQDIVSGRYEQYF.

The chain links TRBV18 to TRBJ2-7; 12 positions match TRBD2. The CDR3 is made up of 14 amino acids. V lost 8 bases to trimming and J lost 4 bases; unmatched junction nucleotides: 6. Germline V gene sequence: CDR1 KGHSH, CDR2 LQKENI. The CDR3 region is CASTTSGRSYEQYF. The CDR3 bases are TGTGCCAGCACGACTAGCGGGAGATCGTACGAGCAGTACTTC.

V and J are TRBV6-5 and TRBJ1-2; tentative D call: TRBD1 (5 bases). CDR1 is MNHEY and CDR2 is SVGAGI in the germline V gene. The CDR3 has 12 residues. Trimming took 10 bases from V and 6 from J, leaving 15 bases between them. CDR3 sequence (DNA): TGTGCCACCTGGGGCGGGATGCATGGCTACACCTTC. As protein: CATWGGMHGYTF.

The V and J genes are TRBV5-1 and TRBJ1-4; the D is unclear. V was pared by 5 bases and J by 3 bases, with 11 bases between. The CDR3 spans 14 residues. Germline values: CDR1 SGHRS, CDR2 YFSETQ. Here the CDR3 DNA reads TGCGCCAGCAGTTTCTCCCGGGCTAATGAAAAACTGTTTTTT. This sequence encodes CASSFSRANEKLFF.

This clone showed up just once. This sequence joins TRBV10-3 and TRBJ2-7; 9 bases are shared with TRBD1. V lost 2 bases, J lost 2 bases, and 4 bases stayed unmatched. Germline V gene sequence: CDR1 ENHRY, CDR2 SYGVKD. This CDR3 is built from 15 residues. The CDR3 spells CAISETGGSAYEQYF. CDR3 DNA: TGTGCCATCAGTGAGACAGGGGGCTCAGCCTACGAGCAGTACTTC.

V usage is TRBV29-1 and J usage is TRBJ1-1; 10 bases agree with TRBD1. Germline V lookup: CDR1 SQVTM, CDR2 ANQGSEA. Unmatched junction bases numbered 8, after V lost 6 bases and J lost 4 bases. The CDR3 loop spans 14 amino acids. This CDR3 reads CSVTPGQGSTEAFF. CDR3 bases: TGCAGCGTGACTCCGGGACAGGGGAGCACTGAAGCTTTCTTT. Full variable domain (outside the CDR3, taken from reference TRBV29-1 and TRBJ1-1): SAVISQKPSRDICQRGTSLTIQCQVDSQVTMMFWYRQQPGQSLTLIATANQGSEATYESGFVIDKFPISRPNLTFSTLTVSNMSPEDSSIYLCSVTPGQGSTEAFFGQGTRLTVV.

The rearrangement uses TRBV25-1 and TRBJ2-1, with TRBD2 matching over 7 bases. The CDR3 loop spans 17 amino acids. The germline V gene has CDR1 MGHDK and CDR2 SYGVNS. With 3 bases clipped from V and 1 base from J, the junction kept 9 bases outside the gene matches. The CDR3 reads CASSDQSSGMSYNEQFF. DNA for the CDR3: TGTGCCAGCAGTGATCAGTCTAGCGGTATGTCCTACAATGAGCAGTTCTTC.

The chain joins TRBV29-1 to TRBJ2-1, with TRBD2 matching over 13 bases. CDR3 size: 13 residues. Germline V gives CDR1 SQVTM, CDR2 ANQGSEA. V was pared by 6 bases and J by 9 bases, with 5 bases of the junction left unmatched. The CDR3 region has the DNA TGCAGCGTGCGGACTAGCGGGAGAGGTGAGCAGTTCTTC. It translates to CSVRTSGRGEQFF.

The chain carries TRBV7-8 and TRBJ2-1, with 9 bases that match TRBD2. The ends lost 5 bases at V and 6 bases at J; junction bases unmatched: 8. Per the germline V gene, CDR1 is SGHVS and CDR2 is FQNEAQ. The CDR3 is made up of 15 amino acids. The CDR3 loop is CASSLSGTSSNEQFF. The CDR3 DNA sequence: TGTGCCAGCAGCCTTTCCGGGACTAGCTCCAATGAGCAGTTCTTC.

With regard to this clone: At one boundary the junction diverges from the germline segment, which might be a read error. The rearrangement links TRBV5-4 to TRBJ2-5; a weak D match, TRBD2 (6 bases). The CDR3 extends over 11 amino acids. Germline loops: CDR1 SGHNT, CDR2 YYREEE (reference sequence). CDR3 in amino acids: CASSTGLLQHF. For the CDR3, the DNA is TGTGCCAGCAGCACGGGACTTCTACAACACTTC.

V and J are TRBV2 and TRBJ2-1; possible D gene TRBD2, 7 bases. Germline V gives CDR1 SNHLY, CDR2 FYNNEI. Trimming took 4 bases from V and 8 from J, leaving 15 bases between them. The CDR3 consists of 14 residues. CDR3 bases: TGTGCCAGCAGTGCAATAGGGGGGGCCGATGAGCAGTTCTTC. Translation gives CASSAIGGADEQFF.

As regards this clone: Other nucleotide sequences in the sample specify the same CDR3. The chain uses TRBV19 and TRBJ2-7; maybe TRBD1 (6 bases). V was trimmed by 4 bases and J by 0 bases, leaving 10 bases between them. The CDR3 loop spans 14 amino acids. Per germline, CDR1 LNHDA and CDR2 SQIVND (reference sequence). CDR3 in amino acids: CASSKQGYSYEQYF. In DNA, the CDR3 is TGTGCCAGTAGTAAGCAGGGGTACTCCTACGAGCAGTACTTC.

The rearrangement uses TRBV6-2 or TRBV6-3 and TRBJ1-5; TRBD1 might be the D (6 bases). The CDR3 runs 16 residues. CDR1 MNHEY and CDR2 SVGEGT come from the germline V gene. The V and J ends lost 2 bases and 6 bases respectively, with 17 bases between them. The CDR3 region is CASSYGARGFTQPQHF. Written as DNA, the CDR3 is TGTGCCAGCAGTTACGGAGCCAGGGGTTTCACTCAGCCCCAGCATTTT.

The CDR3 region is CASSPKLAGGQETQYF. CDR3 in DNA: TGTGCCAGCAGTCCCAAACTAGCGGGAGGACAAGAGACCCAGTACTTC. This chain joins TRBV6-2 or TRBV6-3 and TRBJ2-5; 12 nucleotides align to TRBD2. CDR3 length: 16 amino acids. The ends lost 5 bases at V and 2 bases at J; junction bases unmatched: 6. CDR1 MNHEY and CDR2 SVGEGT come from the germline V gene.

The genes are TRBV30 and TRBJ1-1; 8 positions agree with TRBD1. The CDR3 is 14 residues long. After removal of 2 bases from V and 11 bases from J, the junction contained 13 bases not matched to a gene. The V gene's germline CDR1 is GTSNPN and CDR2 SVGIG (reference sequence). The CDR3 sequence: CAWSFGQGGVVAFF. The CDR3 region has the DNA TGTGCCTGGAGTTTTGGACAGGGTGGAGTAGTGGCTTTCTTT.